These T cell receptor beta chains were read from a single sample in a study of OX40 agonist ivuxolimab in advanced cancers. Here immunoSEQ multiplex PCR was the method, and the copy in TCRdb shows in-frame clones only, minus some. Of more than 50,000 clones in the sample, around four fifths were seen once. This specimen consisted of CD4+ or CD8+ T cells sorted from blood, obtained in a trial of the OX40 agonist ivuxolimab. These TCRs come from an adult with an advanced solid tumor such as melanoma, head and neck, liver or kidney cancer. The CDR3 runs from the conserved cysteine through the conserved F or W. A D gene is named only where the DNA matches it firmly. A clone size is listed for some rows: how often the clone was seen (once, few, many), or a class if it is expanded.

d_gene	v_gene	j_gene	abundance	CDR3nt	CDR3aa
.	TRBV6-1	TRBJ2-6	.	TGTGCCAGCAAGACAGTAGGGGCCAACGTCCTGACTTTC	CASKTVGANVLTF
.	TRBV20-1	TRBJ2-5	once	TGCAGTGCTATTCATAGAGAGACCCAGTACTTC	CSAIHRETQYF
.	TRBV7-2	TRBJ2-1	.	TGTGCCAGCAGCCTAGGAACGTACAATGAGCAGTTCTTC	CASSLGTYNEQFF
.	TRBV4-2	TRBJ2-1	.	TGTGCCAGCAGCCAAGATATCGGGAGCGGTGAGCAGTTCTTC	CASSQDIGSGEQFF
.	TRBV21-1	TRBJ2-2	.	TGTGCCACTTATAGGGGGCGGAGGGAGCTGTTTTTT	CATYRGRRELFF
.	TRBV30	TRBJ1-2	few	TGTGCCTGGAGTGTATACCGGGGGCTTGGCTACACCTTC	CAWSVYRGLGYTF
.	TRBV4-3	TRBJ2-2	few	TGCGCCAGCAGCCAAGAACTCTACGGGGAGCTGTTTTTT	CASSQELYGELFF
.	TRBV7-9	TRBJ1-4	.	TGTGCAGCCATCGGGCCTAATGAAAAACTGTTTTTT	CAAIGPNEKLFF
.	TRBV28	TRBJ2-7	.	TGTGCCAGCAGCCTGCCCGGGTTGAGCTCCTACGAGCAGTACTTC	CASSLPGLSSYEQYF
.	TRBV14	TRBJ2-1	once	TGTGCCAGCAGCCCCTCCCGGGGATTCAATGAGCAGTTCTTC	CASSPSRGFNEQFF